One and the same sample provided the 21 T cell receptor beta chains below, sequenced in a study of TIL therapy for anti-PD-1-resistant metastatic lung cancer (dated by TCRdb to the early 2020s). The sample's time point, from its label and the paper: pre-treatment sample, taken before nivolumab and TIL therapy. Baseline tumor samples were excised metastases, mostly pleural nodules or supraclavicular lymph nodes, from the same resection used to grow TIL. TCR beta CDR3 regions were amplified from genomic DNA with the immunoSEQ v3 hsTCRB kit using bias-controlled multiplex PCR. Not all clones reach the TCRdb copy of this immuneACCESS table, which keeps in-frame sequences only. Checked studies attribute under half of the gap to unresolved V genes and leave the rest unexplained. This sample has 5,500 to 7,500 clones in its table, and around two thirds of those were observed once. Around 5.7% of the sample lies in the top ten.

Sequencing used tumor tissue, obtained at baseline. These receptors were taken from a person between 30 and 79 years old with non-small cell lung cancer.

The V gene is TRBV5-1, the J gene TRBJ2-3; D possibly matches TRBD1 or TRBD2 (5 bases each). The ends were cut back, 0 bases at V and 4 bases at J, with 9 bases in the middle. In germline, CDR1 is SGHRS, CDR2 YFSETQ. The CDR3 is made up of 14 amino acids. The CDR3 coding sequence is TGCGCCAGCAGCTTGGGCCAGGGAGCAGATACGCAGTATTTT. This codes for CASSLGQGADTQYF.

V usage is TRBV10-2 and J usage is TRBJ2-5, with D perhaps TRBD1 (5 bases). V dropped 0 bases and J dropped 1 base, with 6 bases sitting between them. CDR1 WSHSY and CDR2 SAAADI come from the germline V gene. The CDR3 contains 14 residues. CDR3 sequence reads: CASSESTAQETQYF. The CDR3 DNA sequence: TGCGCCAGCAGTGAGTCGACAGCCCAAGAGACCCAGTACTTC.

V gene TRBV28 combines with J gene TRBJ2-7; the D call may be TRBD1 or TRBD2 (5 bases each). The CDR3 covers 14 residues. The V end lost 2 bases, the J end lost 7 bases, and 15 bases lay between the germline ends. The germline CDR1 and CDR2 sequences are MDHEN and SYDVKM. CDR3 DNA sequence: TGTGCCAGCAGTTTAACAGGCCGAGGGAAGGAGCAGTACTTC. It translates to CASSLTGRGKEQYF.

V and J are TRBV2 and TRBJ1-2; D unclear. The ends were cut back, 1 base at V and 6 bases at J, with 6 bases in the middle. The CDR3 is 12 amino acids. The germline CDR1 and CDR2 sequences are SNHLY and FYNNEI. The CDR3 loop is CASSEGRDGYTF. In nucleotides, the CDR3 is TGTGCCAGCAGTGAAGGACGAGATGGCTACACCTTC.

By frequency in the sample, this clone is medium-sized. This chain uses TRBV24-1 with TRBJ2-2; D possibly corresponds to TRBD1 (6 bases). Looked up from germline, CDR1 is KGHDR and CDR2 is SFDVKD. Trimming left V 12 bases short and J 3 bases short, with 10 bases between. The CDR3 has 12 residues. The CDR3 bases are TGTGCCGCCTCAGGGGACACCGGGGAGCTGTTTTTT. Translation: CAASGDTGELFF.

By share, this clone counts as medium-sized. V usage is TRBV21-1 and J usage is TRBJ2-1; TRBD2 is the table's D call and was not checked against the DNA. TRBV21-1 is a known pseudogene. The CDR3 contains 17 residues. The CDR3 bases are TGTGCCAGCAGCAAAGGGGCTAGCGGGGCCACCTACAATGAGCAGTTCTTC. This sequence encodes CASSKGASGATYNEQFF.

This chain links TRBV9 with TRBJ2-1, with 7 bases identical to TRBD2. Germline assignment: CDR1 SGDLS and CDR2 YYNGEE. The CDR3 runs to 14 residues. V was clipped by 2 bases and J by 5 bases; unmatched bases: 4. The CDR3: CASSVGDYNNEQFF. In DNA form, the CDR3 reads TGTGCCAGCAGCGTTGGGGACTATAACAATGAGCAGTTCTTC.

This clone is deemed large. The chain is built from TRBV20-1 and TRBJ1-5; 7 bases match TRBD1. From germline, CDR1 is DFQATT and CDR2 SNEGSKA (reference sequence). After removal of 6 bases from V and 3 bases from J, the junction contained 5 bases not matched to a gene. The CDR3 loop spans 13 amino acids. The CDR3 DNA is TGCAGTGCCAGTGGACAGGCCAATCAGCCCCAGCATTTT. Translation gives CSASGQANQPQHF.

The chain couples TRBV7-8 to TRBJ2-4; TRBD1 is a possible D gene (5 bases). V was trimmed by 5 bases and J by 5 bases, leaving 7 bases between them. This CDR3 region has 12 residues. CDR1 SGHVS and CDR2 FQNEAQ come from the germline V gene. Written as DNA, the CDR3 is TGTGCCAGCAGCCCCAGGGAAAACATTCAGTACTTC. The encoded protein is CASSPRENIQYF.

This sequence joins TRBV6-1 and TRBJ2-2; 7 nucleotides match TRBD1. This CDR3 is 16 amino acids long. CDR1 is MNHNS, CDR2 SASEGT, per germline. After removal of 4 bases from V and 4 bases from J, the junction contained 9 bases not matched to a gene. CDR3 residues: CASSAVTGIGTGELFF. The CDR3 nucleotides read TGTGCCAGCAGTGCAGTGACAGGGATCGGCACCGGGGAGCTGTTTTTT.

The table lists this clone with a few counts. The chain recombines TRBV6-4 with TRBJ1-5; no definite D call. V gave up 7 bases and J gave up 9 bases, with 16 bases separating them. The CDR3 contains 13 residues. CDR1 and CDR2 (germline): MRHNA, SNTAGT. CDR3 sequence (DNA): TGTGCCAGCAAGAGTGGCGGAGTTGGGCCCCAGCATTTT. Its protein is CASKSGGVGPQHF.

The chain has TRBV15 and TRBJ2-4; 9 bases align to TRBD1. The CDR3 covers 15 residues. V trimming: 2 bases; J trimming: 11 bases; junction bases outside the gene matches: 10. Germline V lookup: CDR1 LNHNV, CDR2 YYDKDF (reference sequence). The CDR3 is CATSRPGQGTPFQYF. As DNA, the CDR3 is TGTGCCACCAGCAGACCAGGACAGGGGACCCCCTTTCAGTACTTC. The full variable domain, in which reference TRBV15 and TRBJ2-4 provide the parts outside the CDR3, is DAMVIQNPRYQVTQFGKPVTLSCSQTLNHNVMYWYQQKSSQAPKLLFHYYDKDFNNEADTPDNFQSRRPNTSFCFLDIRSPGLGDTAMYLCATSRPGQGTPFQYFGAGTRLSVL.

This chain joins TRBV18 and TRBJ2-5; possibly TRBD1 for D (6 bases). The CDR3 sequence is 13 residues long. The V gene's germline CDR1 is KGHSH and CDR2 LQKENI. Trimming took 3 bases from V and 2 from J, leaving 7 bases between them. CDR3 sequence: CASSPDRQETQYF. The CDR3 DNA reads TGTGCCAGCTCACCGGACAGACAAGAGACCCAGTACTTC.

This sequence joins TRBV5-5 and TRBJ1-1; D is unresolved. Looked up from germline, CDR1 is SGHKS and CDR2 is YYEKEE (reference sequence). Trimming took off 6 bases at V and 5 bases at J, with 11 bases between the two ends. The CDR3 runs 12 residues. The DNA of the CDR3 is TGTGCCAGCACGCCCCAGCCAACTGAAGCTTTCTTT. Its translation is CASTPQPTEAFF.

In this sample, this clone turned up once. Other DNA sequences in this specimen translate into the identical CDR3. V and J are TRBV20-1 and TRBJ2-5; possibly TRBD1 or TRBD2 for D (5 bases each). V shed 6 bases and J shed 3 bases, with 5 bases lying between them. Per the germline V gene, CDR1 is DFQATT and CDR2 is SNEGSKA (reference sequence). The CDR3 spans 10 residues. CDR3 sequence (DNA): TGCAGTGCGGGGGAAGAGACCCAGTACTTC. Translation: CSAGEETQYF.

In DNA form, the CDR3 reads TGTGCCAGCAAACCACACCCCGAGGGAATTCTATACGAGCAGTACTTC. Protein: CASKPHPEGILYEQYF. The chain has TRBV2 and TRBJ2-7; maybe TRBD2 (5 bases). The CDR3 consists of 16 residues. Trimming removed 7 bases at V and 4 bases at J, with 23 bases between. The germline V gene encodes CDR1 SNHLY and CDR2 FYNNEI.

DNA of the CDR3: TGTGCCAGCAGTTCACGGATCCGGGGGACTAGCGAGTCCAATGAGCAGTTCTTC. Protein: CASSSRIRGTSESNEQFF. The rearrangement joins TRBV27 to TRBJ2-1, with 10 bases matching TRBD2. Germline V gene sequence: CDR1 MNHEY, CDR2 SMNVEV (reference sequence). This CDR3 region has 18 residues. Germline trimming cut 4 bases from V and 6 bases from J; bases unmatched to any gene: 15.

The rearrangement uses TRBV9 and TRBJ2-3, with D maybe TRBD2 (5 bases). The CDR3 totals 15 residues. CDR1 SGDLS and CDR2 YYNGEE come from the germline V gene. Trimming removed 4 bases at V and 3 bases at J, with 15 bases between. The CDR3 bases are TGTGCCAGCAGCCAAACCGGGATGGGGACAGATACGCAGTATTTT. This gives the protein CASSQTGMGTDTQYF.

The chain links TRBV6-5 to TRBJ2-2; a weak D match, TRBD1 (5 bases). The CDR3 loop spans 15 amino acids. V was shortened by 4 bases and J by 1 base, with 10 bases between the two germline ends. In germline, CDR1 is MNHEY, CDR2 SVGAGI. DNA of the CDR3: TGTGCCAGCAGTTTGGCAGGGATGAACACCGGGGAGCTGTTTTTT. Translation gives CASSLAGMNTGELFF.

CDR3 loop: CASSLWPSYEQYF. The CDR3 coding sequence is TGTGCCAGCAGTCTCTGGCCCTCCTACGAGCAGTACTTC. The chain recombines TRBV2 with TRBJ2-7; D not certain. V lost 5 bases and J lost 0, with 8 bases in between. Germline V gene sequence: CDR1 SNHLY, CDR2 FYNNEI. The CDR3 contains 13 residues.

The chain couples TRBV19 to TRBJ2-3; tentatively, D is TRBD2 (6 bases). Looked up from germline, CDR1 is LNHDA and CDR2 is SQIVND (reference sequence). CDR3 length: 13 amino acids. Deletions cut 9 bases from V and 8 bases from J, with 18 bases between. The CDR3 reads CASTPRAGSTQYF. For the CDR3, the DNA is TGTGCCAGCACCCCCCGGGCGGGGAGTACGCAGTATTTT.